Given below is one T cell receptor beta chain in context. Its matching antigen is unknown. The CDR3 totals 11 residues. The germline V gene has CDR1 GTSNPN and CDR2 SVGIG (reference sequence). The germline V and J ends were trimmed by 0 bases and 2 bases, with 1 base remaining between them. As it was prepared, the TCRbeta library received unique molecular identifiers. TCRdb itself ran the PCR reads through MiXCR, one entry per CDR3 protein. The sample contains roughly 16,000 distinct CDR3 sequences, roughly an eighth of which appear only once. The data belong to a study of T-cell reconstitution after alpha-beta-depleted transplantation in children. Points from the study as a whole: From surviving recipient T cells and thymic progenitors came the high day-60 TCRbeta diversity observed in some patients. Most T-cell counts and diversity one year after the transplant came from T cells that were newly produced. About two months after transplant, alpha-beta T cells reportedly came from several hundred expanded graft clones.

The TCR sequence derives from a boy under two years old who had a stem cell transplant for Wiskott-Aldrich syndrome, so the T cells may come from the graft donor. V is TRBV30 and J is TRBJ2-5, with D hard to call. Sequences were derived from PBMCs, mostly from graft donor cells, sampled 180 days after TCRalphabeta/CD19-depleted stem cell transplant. The CDR3 DNA is TGTGCCTGGAGTGTACAAGAGACCCAGTACTTC. Protein sequence: CAWSVQETQYF.